The clone carrying this TCR beta chain showed up just a few times. From the 5' RACE reads, TCRdb called clonotypes with MiXCR, one entry per CDR3 protein. The profile shows some 900,000 distinct CDR3 sequences, 12% of them singletons. CDR3 length equals 12 residues. V was cut by 5 bases and J by 6 bases, with 11 bases left in between. Looked up from germline, CDR1 is SEHNR and CDR2 is FQNEAQ (reference sequence). The data were obtained in a study of identical twins. The data were also submitted as part of a second study, on yellow fever vaccine responses in identical twins.

This receptor was obtained from a woman between 18 and 30 years old in good health. This chain joins TRBV7-9 and TRBJ2-7; D call uncertain. What was sequenced was PBMCs. The CDR3 loop is CASSPSWGEQYF. DNA for the CDR3: TGTGCCAGCAGCCCCTCGTGGGGCGAGCAGTACTTC.